These 28 T cell receptor beta chains share one sample of origin, sequenced in a study of shared clonotypes between healthy human individuals. Data came from immunoSEQ multiplex PCR; TCRdb stores just in-frame clones and leaves some out. The sample contains 700,000 or so clones, more than 70% of which appear only once. The specimen sequenced was memory CD4+ T cells sorted from blood. The sample's subset: CD45RA-negative fraction. Every receptor here comes from a woman aged 30 to 39 in good health.

The chain uses TRBV19 and TRBJ1-5; 7 bases map to TRBD1. In germline, CDR1 is LNHDA, CDR2 SQIVND (reference sequence). The CDR3 runs 15 residues. V lost 4 bases and J lost 0; bases outside the gene matches: 3. Here the CDR3 reads CASSTTGISNQPQHF. The CDR3 DNA reads TGTGCCAGTAGTACGACAGGGATTAGCAATCAGCCCCAGCATTTT.

The gene calls are TRBV28 and TRBJ1-5; no firm D call. The length of the CDR3 is 12 residues. The germline gives CDR1 MDHEN, CDR2 SYDVKM. V dropped 2 bases and J dropped 7 bases, with 6 bases sitting between them. The CDR3, as DNA: TGTGCCAGCAGTTTACGGCCACAGCCCCAGCATTTT. Translating it yields CASSLRPQPQHF.

Written as DNA, the CDR3 is TGTGCCAGCAGCTTCATTGGCGGGAACCAAGAGACCCAGTACTTC. It translates to CASSFIGGNQETQYF. This sequence joins TRBV5-5 and TRBJ2-5; the D gene is possibly TRBD2 (6 bases). The CDR3 totals 15 residues. Germline CDR1 is SGHKS and CDR2 is YYEKEE (reference sequence). Trimming left V 2 bases short and J 0 bases short, with 11 bases between.

Notes on this clone: Other DNA sequences within the sample encode an identical CDR3. This chain joins TRBV6-6 and TRBJ1-5; D is possibly TRBD1 (6 bases). V gave up 6 bases and J gave up 4 bases, with 10 bases separating them. This CDR3 has 13 residues. The germline CDR1 and CDR2 sequences are MNHNY and SVGAGI (reference sequence). The CDR3 DNA sequence: TGTGCCAGCAGGTTGGACAGTAATCAGCCCCAGCATTTT. Translated, it gives CASRLDSNQPQHF.

The rearrangement uses TRBV6-6 and TRBJ2-1; 8 bases map to TRBD2. The length of the CDR3 is 14 residues. The V segment lost 4 bases and the J segment 7 bases; nucleotides outside the gene matches: 6. Germline loops: CDR1 MNHNY, CDR2 SVGAGI (reference sequence). CDR3 DNA sequence: TGTGCCAGCAGTTCCGGGACTAGTTGGAATGAGCAGTTCTTC. Translating gives CASSSGTSWNEQFF.

This clone showed up just once. Other DNA sequences in this specimen translate into the identical CDR3. The V and J genes are TRBV19 and TRBJ2-7, with 9 bases identical to TRBD1. Germline CDR1 reads LNHDA; CDR2 reads SQIVND (reference sequence). Trimming removed 4 bases from V and 4 bases from J; junction bases left unmatched: 5. The CDR3 totals 14 residues. The CDR3 coding sequence is TGTGCCAGTAGTACAGGACAGGGGAGGTACGAGCAGTACTTC. The encoded protein is CASSTGQGRYEQYF. The variable domain in full, completed from reference TRBV19 and TRBJ2-7, reads DGGITQSPKYLFRKEGQNVTLSCEQNLNHDAMYWYRQDPGQGLRLIYYSQIVNDFQKGDIAEGYSVSREKKESFPLTVTSAQKNPTAFYLCASSTGQGRYEQYFGPGTRLTVT.

V is TRBV30 and J is TRBJ1-2, with unresolved D. The CDR3 runs to 13 residues. Per germline, CDR1 GTSNPN and CDR2 SVGIG (reference sequence). Trimming removed 0 bases at V and 2 bases at J, with 7 bases between. The CDR3 DNA reads TGTGCCTGGAGTGTATCTGTGAACTATGGCTACACCTTC. It codes for CAWSVSVNYGYTF.

This clone was picked up a small number of times. V usage is TRBV5-6 and J usage is TRBJ2-7; 12 positions agree with TRBD2. The V and J ends lost 0 bases and 0 bases, in that order; junction bases with no gene match: 10. The germline gives CDR1 SGHDT, CDR2 YYEEEE. The CDR3 is 19 residues long. The CDR3 loop reads CASSLAGASGRASSYEQYF. DNA of the CDR3: TGTGCCAGCAGCTTGGCGGGGGCTAGCGGGAGGGCTAGCTCCTACGAGCAGTACTTC.

The V gene is TRBV5-1, the J gene TRBJ1-2; possible D gene TRBD1, 5 bases. CDR1 and CDR2 (germline): SGHRS, YFSETQ. The CDR3 covers 17 residues. The V gene lost 0 bases and the J gene lost 8 bases, with 23 bases spanning the gap. The CDR3 coding sequence is TGCGCCAGCAGCTTGGCCGTTTTTTCACAAGGGGCCTCCGGCTACACCTTC. Translated: CASSLAVFSQGASGYTF.

A single count supports this clone. This rearrangement joins TRBV11-2 to TRBJ2-7; 8 bases align to TRBD2. Unmatched junction bases numbered 4, after V lost 1 base and J lost 5 bases. Germline V CDR1 and CDR2: SGHAT, FQNNGV. This CDR3 is built from 14 residues. CDR3 coding DNA: TGTGCCAGCAGCTTAGTTCGAGCGGGAGACGAGCAGTACTTC. Translated, it gives CASSLVRAGDEQYF.

The genes are TRBV5-1 and TRBJ2-7, with TRBD2 matching 8 bases. CDR1 is SGHRS, CDR2 YFSETQ, per germline. The V gene end was trimmed by 3 bases and the J gene end by 6 bases; junction bases not matched to a gene: 5. The CDR3 runs to 13 residues. The CDR3: CASSSAGGAEQYF. The CDR3 nucleotides are TGCGCCAGCAGCTCGGCGGGGGGCGCCGAGCAGTACTTC.

The chain's CDR3 is CASSQRGLTSSGSPSSYEQYF. The CDR3 bases are TGCGCCAGCAGCCAACGGGGGCTCACGTCTAGCGGGAGCCCGAGCTCCTACGAGCAGTACTTC. The chain employs TRBV4-1 and TRBJ2-7; 10 bases agree with TRBD2. This CDR3 is built from 21 residues. Trimming cost V 2 bases and J 0 bases; bases outside gene matches: 19. Germline V gene sequence: CDR1 MGHRA, CDR2 YSYEKL.

The V and J genes are TRBV5-1 and TRBJ2-1; TRBD2 might be the D (5 bases). V dropped 4 bases and J dropped 8 bases, with 22 bases sitting between them. Germline CDR1 and CDR2: SGHRS and YFSETQ. This CDR3 is built from 16 residues. CDR3 sequence reads: CASSGSGRVSGDEQFF. The CDR3 region has the DNA TGCGCCAGCAGCGGGAGCGGACGAGTCTCCGGCGATGAGCAGTTCTTC.

The V and J genes are TRBV7-9 and TRBJ2-7; no clear D. Germline loops: CDR1 SEHNR, CDR2 FQNEAQ (reference sequence). Between the trimmed V and J ends, which lost 3 bases and 7 bases, there was a span of 7 bases. The CDR3 covers 11 residues. This chain's CDR3 is CASSLIKEQYF. For the CDR3, the DNA is TGTGCCAGCAGCTTGATCAAGGAGCAGTACTTC.

The chain carries TRBV7-2 and TRBJ2-3, with 9 bases fitting TRBD2. The trim removed 5 bases at V and 0 bases at J, leaving 9 bases unmatched. Germline V CDR1 and CDR2: SGHTA, FQGNSA. This CDR3 region has 17 residues. This CDR3 is CASSPQRGAGSTDTQYF. The CDR3 DNA sequence: TGTGCCAGCAGCCCTCAGCGGGGGGCGGGAAGCACAGATACGCAGTATTTT.

This clone occurred a few times. The V gene is TRBV15, the J gene TRBJ1-5; D call uncertain. Trimming pared 2 bases from V and 7 bases from J, leaving 9 bases between. CDR1 and CDR2 (germline): LNHNV, YYDKDF (reference sequence). This CDR3 is built from 13 residues. The CDR3 bases are TGTGCCACCAGCAGACGGGGAGCCCAGCCCCAGCATTTT. This translates into CATSRRGAQPQHF.

This clone was found once. The chain has TRBV7-9 and TRBJ1-3, with unresolved D. V was shortened by 5 bases and J by 0 bases, with 14 bases between the two germline ends. Germline V gives CDR1 SEHNR, CDR2 FQNEAQ (reference sequence). This CDR3 region has 16 residues. The CDR3 here is CASSQTQLGSGNTIYF. The CDR3 coding sequence is TGTGCCAGCAGCCAAACTCAGTTGGGCTCTGGAAACACCATATATTTT.

Many counts were recorded for this clone. The chain links TRBV13 to TRBJ2-3; 8 bases agree with TRBD2. Germline loops: CDR1 PRHDT, CDR2 FYEKMQ (reference sequence). With V trimmed by 1 base and J by 4 bases, 7 bases remained unmatched. CDR3 length equals 16 residues. The CDR3 region is CASSLESGRMADTQYF. The CDR3, as DNA: TGTGCCAGCAGCTTAGAAAGCGGGAGAATGGCAGATACGCAGTATTTT.

V is TRBV6-5 and J is TRBJ1-1; TRBD1 might be the D (6 bases). The CDR3 loop spans 12 amino acids. The V and J ends lost 5 bases and 7 bases respectively, with 11 bases between them. Germline assignment: CDR1 MNHEY and CDR2 SVGAGI. The CDR3 DNA is TGTGCCAGCAGTCAGGGGATGGGTGAAGCTTTCTTT. This codes for CASSQGMGEAFF.

The genes are TRBV28 and TRBJ1-2; possible D gene TRBD1, 5 bases. The CDR3 contains 12 residues. V lost 8 bases to trimming and J lost 5 bases, with 12 bases between them. CDR1 and CDR2 from the germline V gene are MDHEN and SYDVKM. The CDR3 sequence is CASWGREYGYTF. The DNA of the CDR3 is TGTGCCAGCTGGGGACGGGAGTATGGCTACACCTTC.

This clone was seen only a few times. This chain joins TRBV9 and TRBJ2-2; no clear D. V shed 3 bases and J shed 7 bases, with 4 bases lying between them. Germline CDR1 is SGDLS and CDR2 is YYNGEE. The CDR3 covers 11 residues. The CDR3 protein is CASSASGELFF. The DNA of the CDR3 is TGTGCCAGCAGCGCGAGCGGGGAGCTGTTTTTT.

This chain links TRBV19 with TRBJ2-7, with D maybe TRBD2 (6 bases). The CDR3 is 14 residues long. The V end lost 3 bases, the J end lost 7 bases, and 16 bases lay between the germline ends. Germline values: CDR1 LNHDA, CDR2 SQIVND (reference sequence). The CDR3 coding sequence is TGTGCCAGTAGTATCGGGAGCCGAGGAGGGGAGCAGTACTTC. Translating gives CASSIGSRGGEQYF. Supplemented by reference TRBV19 and TRBJ2-7, the full variable domain reads DGGITQSPKYLFRKEGQNVTLSCEQNLNHDAMYWYRQDPGQGLRLIYYSQIVNDFQKGDIAEGYSVSREKKESFPLTVTSAQKNPTAFYLCASSIGSRGGEQYFGPGTRLTVT.

This clone has just a few counts. The rearrangement joins TRBV2 to TRBJ1-1; unclear D gene. The ends were cut back, 2 bases at V and 11 bases at J, with 9 bases in the middle. CDR3 length: 11 amino acids. In germline, CDR1 is SNHLY, CDR2 FYNNEI. CDR3 amino acids: CASSETIPAFF. CDR3 DNA: TGTGCCAGCAGTGAAACCATCCCCGCTTTCTTT.

This chain joins TRBV7-8 and TRBJ2-7; D may match TRBD1 or TRBD2 (5 bases each). The CDR3 is 13 amino acids. V lost 5 bases to trimming and J lost 5 bases, with 13 bases between them. Per the germline V gene, CDR1 is SGHVS and CDR2 is FQNEAQ. The chain's CDR3 is CASSRGSFNEQYF. The DNA for the CDR3 is TGTGCCAGCAGCCGGGGCTCCTTCAACGAGCAGTACTTC.

V usage is TRBV7-6 and J usage is TRBJ2-7, with 8 bases identical to TRBD1. The CDR3 loop spans 15 amino acids. In germline, CDR1 is SGHVS, CDR2 FNYEAQ. V dropped 1 base and J dropped 1; count of bases not matched to a gene: 3. CDR3 DNA: TGTGCCAGCAGCTTAGGGACAGGGCCTTCCTACGAGCAGTACTTC. Translation gives CASSLGTGPSYEQYF.

The genes are TRBV5-1 and TRBJ2-7, with D maybe TRBD2 (5 bases). V was cut by 9 bases and J by 7 bases, with 20 bases left in between. This CDR3 spans 13 amino acids. Germline-derived CDR1 and CDR2 are SGHRS and YFSETQ. The CDR3 spells CATRNGVGGEQYF. The CDR3 DNA reads as TGCGCCACCCGAAATGGGGTCGGAGGTGAGCAGTACTTC.

The chain is built from TRBV4-1 and TRBJ2-1; D call uncertain. V lost 1 base, J lost 3 bases, and 13 bases lay in between. The CDR3 is 16 residues long. The germline V gene has CDR1 MGHRA and CDR2 YSYEKL. The CDR3 DNA follows: TGCGCCAGCAGCCAAGGTGTTGGAAGGGACTACAATGAGCAGTTCTTC. Its protein product is CASSQGVGRDYNEQFF.

This chain links TRBV2 with TRBJ2-5; 12 bases align to TRBD2. This CDR3 region has 14 residues. The trim removed 6 bases at V and 3 bases at J, leaving 2 bases unmatched. Germline V gives CDR1 SNHLY, CDR2 FYNNEI. The CDR3: CASRRTSGKETQYF. In DNA form, the CDR3 reads TGTGCCAGCAGGAGGACTAGCGGGAAAGAGACCCAGTACTTC. Supplemented by reference TRBV2 and TRBJ2-5, the full variable domain reads EPEVTQTPSHQVTQMGQEVILRCVPISNHLYFYWYRQILGQKVEFLVSFYNNEISEKSEIFDDQFSVERPDGSNFTLKIRSTKLEDSAMYFCASRRTSGKETQYFGPGTRLLVL.